Listed below are T cell receptor beta chains from one sample, sequenced in a study of cytomegalovirus exposure and HLA in healthy donors. The method was immunoSEQ multiplex PCR; TCRdb's version includes in-frame clones alone and lacks a portion of them. The sample has 42,000 or so clones, 50% seen once. The source material was PBMCs. These receptors all come from a human donor in good health. The CDR3 runs from the conserved cysteine through the conserved F or W. Each record gives: J gene, clone size, D gene, V gene, CDR3 DNA, CDR3 protein. A D gene is named only where the DNA matches it firmly. Size is omitted from some rows. Given values are once, few, many or a class for expanded clones.

TRBJ2-7,-,TRBD1,TRBV5-1,TGCGCCAGCAGCTCTCGGACAGGGTACTCCTACGAGCAGTACTTC,CASSSRTGYSYEQYF
TRBJ2-2,-,-,TRBV28,TGTGCCAGCAGCCCCCCCGGGGCAGGGGGACTGAACACCGGGGAGCTGTTTTTT,CASSPPGAGGLNTGELFF
TRBJ1-5,-,-,TRBV7-2,TGTGCCAGCAGTTGGAGGGTCGATCAGCCCCAGCATTTT,CASSWRVDQPQHF
TRBJ1-5,-,-,TRBV2,TGTGCCAGCAGGACCACAGGGCGGGGGGATCAGCCCCAGCATTTT,CASRTTGRGDQPQHF
TRBJ2-7,few,-,TRBV5-1,TGCGCCAGCAGCTCAGGGTTTCCCTACGAGCAGTACTTC,CASSSGFPYEQYF
TRBJ2-1,-,-,TRBV5-1,TGCGCCAGCAGCTTCGGGAACTCCTACAATGAGCAGTTCTTC,CASSFGNSYNEQFF
TRBJ2-5,-,TRBD1,TRBV5-1,TGCGCCAGCAGCTTCAGGGGGCAGTACCAAGAGACCCAGTACTTC,CASSFRGQYQETQYF
TRBJ2-7,-,-,TRBV9,TGTGCCAGCAGCGTTAGCCTATCTAATACCTACGAGCAGTACTTC,CASSVSLSNTYEQYF
TRBJ2-2,-,-,TRBV28,TGTGCCAGCAGTTTGCGGCGCGGGGAGCTGTTTTTT,CASSLRRGELFF
TRBJ2-4,-,TRBD2,TRBV18,TGTGCCAGCTCACCAAGGCCAGCGGGAGAGAACATTCAGTACTTC,CASSPRPAGENIQYF
TRBJ2-5,-,TRBD1,TRBV29-1,TGCAGCGTTAACAGGGGGGAGACCCAGTACTTC,CSVNRGETQYF